This T cell receptor beta chain appears in the sequencing data of a study of shared clonotypes between healthy human individuals. Notes on the study in general: Naive CD4 clonotypes were shared across a few donors at roughly 5.5%.

Notes on this clone: The antigen is unknown.

The method was immunoSEQ multiplex PCR; TCRdb's version includes in-frame clones alone and lacks a portion of them. There are about 1.5 million clones in the sample; 96% occur only once, and 0.95% to 1.5% lies in the top ten. Trimming at V came to 1 base and at J to 8 bases, leaving 14 bases not matched to a gene. The CDR3 has 17 amino acids. Looked up from germline, CDR1 is SGHTA and CDR2 is FQGNSA. The sequencing sample was made of naive CD4+ T cells sorted from blood. Documented subset: CD45RA+ positively selected. The TCR originated in a man aged 25 to 40 in good health. This chain joins TRBV7-2 and TRBJ1-2, with 9 bases that match TRBD1. Written as DNA, the CDR3 is TGTGCCAGCAGCTTAGGCCGGGACAGGGCCAAGTCGGGAGGCTACACCTTC. Translated: CASSLGRDRAKSGGYTF.